These 4 T cell receptor beta chains originate from one sample sequenced in a study of T cell repertoires in cytomegalovirus infection (dated 2019 in TCRdb). Antigens of these TCRs are unknown. The reads were generated on an Illumina HiSeq 1500. The public reads were reanalyzed by TCRdb: fastp trimming at Q25, MiXCR alignment, in-frame beta chains only. Entries are consolidated by CDR3 protein sequence, retaining the most common genes and DNA. Here the sample has under 90,000 distinct CDR3 sequences; under 55% occur a single time. Clones ranked in the top ten supply 90% to 95% of the sample. The label giving this sample's treatment or condition can be read as: in vitro stimulation with specific CMV peptide epitopes to enrich CMV-specific T cells. This specimen consisted of CD8+ T cells from cultured PBMCs, obtained from culture after CMV antigen stimulation. The receptors here all came from a human donor in good health (CMV status not recorded). Some clones in this sample may be carry-over from other donors' samples.

On this clonotype itself: Without the conserved terminal phenylalanine or tryptophan, this CDR3 likely stems from a read error. The chain recombines TRBV19 with TRBJ1-2; 8 bases line up with TRBD1. Germline V lookup: CDR1 LNHDA, CDR2 SQIVND (reference sequence). This CDR3 is 14 amino acids long. The J segment lost 1 base and the V segment lost 5 bases, leaving 3 bases of the junction unmatched. This CDR3 reads CASSDRGFNYGYTY. As DNA, the CDR3 is TGTGCCAGTAGTGACAGGGGATTTAACTATGGCTACACCTAC.

This clonotype was seen more than once but under ten times. At one of its ends the junction is not consistent with the germline gene, which may arise from a read error. The chain recombines TRBV5-6 with TRBJ2-4; the D is unclear. This CDR3 is built from 16 residues. Germline V gene data show CDR1 as SGHDT and CDR2 as YYEEEE. CDR3: CASSLDLGLHKYIQYF. The CDR3 DNA reads as TGTGCCAGCAGCTTGGATTTAGGATTGCACAAATACATTCAGTACTTC.

V and J are TRBV27 and TRBJ2-1; weak D call: TRBD1 (6 bases). The V gene lost 2 bases and the J gene lost 6 bases, with 14 bases spanning the gap. Germline values: CDR1 MNHEY, CDR2 SMNVEV (reference sequence). The CDR3 runs to 15 residues. The CDR3 reads CASSLPPGQTNEQFF. The CDR3, as DNA: TGTGCCAGCAGTTTACCCCCTGGACAGACCAATGAGCAGTTCTTC.

The sample holds a few counts of this clonotype. The chain links TRBV20-1 to TRBJ2-7; TRBD1 is a possible D gene (6 bases). CDR1 DFQATT and CDR2 SNEGSKA come from the germline V gene (reference sequence). This CDR3 has 16 residues. Deletions cut 5 bases from V and 2 bases from J, with 22 bases between. The CDR3 loop reads CSAPGGSGPEPYEQYF. The CDR3 DNA follows: TGCAGTGCTCCTGGGGGCAGCGGTCCCGAGCCCTACGAGCAGTACTTC.